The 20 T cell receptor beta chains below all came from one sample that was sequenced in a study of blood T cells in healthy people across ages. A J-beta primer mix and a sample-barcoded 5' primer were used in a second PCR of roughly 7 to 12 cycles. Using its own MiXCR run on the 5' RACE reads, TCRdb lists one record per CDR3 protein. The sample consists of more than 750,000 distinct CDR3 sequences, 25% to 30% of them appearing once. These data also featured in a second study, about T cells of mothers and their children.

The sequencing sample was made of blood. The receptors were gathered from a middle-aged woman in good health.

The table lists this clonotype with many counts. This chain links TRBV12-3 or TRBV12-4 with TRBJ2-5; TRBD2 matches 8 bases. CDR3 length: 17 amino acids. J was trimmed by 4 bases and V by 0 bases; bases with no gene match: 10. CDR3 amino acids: CASSLAAGAAPPETQYF. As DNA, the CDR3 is TGTGCCAGCAGTTTAGCAGCGGGGGCCGCCCCGCCAGAGACCCAGTACTTC.

DNA for the CDR3: TGTGCCAGCAGCCTAGACACACAAGGACTCAATCAGCCCCAGCATTTT. This gives the protein CASSLDTQGLNQPQHF. This chain uses TRBV12-3 or TRBV12-4 with TRBJ1-5; D call uncertain. The CDR3 sequence is 16 residues long. V gave up 6 bases and J gave up 3 bases, with 18 bases separating them.

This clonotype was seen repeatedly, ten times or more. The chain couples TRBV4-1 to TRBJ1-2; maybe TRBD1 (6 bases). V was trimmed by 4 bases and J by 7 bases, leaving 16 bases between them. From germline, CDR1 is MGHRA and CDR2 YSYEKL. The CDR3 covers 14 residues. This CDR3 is CASSRVGGPGGYTF. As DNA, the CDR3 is TGCGCCAGCAGCCGCGTCGGGGGGCCCGGTGGCTACACCTTC.

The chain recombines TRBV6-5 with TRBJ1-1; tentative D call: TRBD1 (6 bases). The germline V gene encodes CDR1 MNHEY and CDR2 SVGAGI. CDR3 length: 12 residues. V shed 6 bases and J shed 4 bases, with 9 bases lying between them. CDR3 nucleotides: TGTGCCAGCAGCAGGGGTTCCACTGAAGCTTTCTTT. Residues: CASSRGSTEAFF.

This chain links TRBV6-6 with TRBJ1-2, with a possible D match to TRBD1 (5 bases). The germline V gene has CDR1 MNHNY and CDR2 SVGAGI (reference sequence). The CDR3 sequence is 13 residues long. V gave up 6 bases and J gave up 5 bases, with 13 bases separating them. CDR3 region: CASRTGTAYGYTF. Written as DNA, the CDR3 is TGTGCCAGCAGGACCGGGACCGCATATGGCTACACCTTC.

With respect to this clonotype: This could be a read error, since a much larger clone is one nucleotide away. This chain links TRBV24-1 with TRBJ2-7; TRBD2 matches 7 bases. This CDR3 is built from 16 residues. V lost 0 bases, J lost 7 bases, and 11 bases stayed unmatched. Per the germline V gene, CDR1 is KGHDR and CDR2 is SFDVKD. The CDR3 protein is CATSDLQGLNPHEQYF. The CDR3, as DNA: TGTGCCACCAGTGATTTGCAGGGACTAAATCCCCATGAGCAGTACTTC.

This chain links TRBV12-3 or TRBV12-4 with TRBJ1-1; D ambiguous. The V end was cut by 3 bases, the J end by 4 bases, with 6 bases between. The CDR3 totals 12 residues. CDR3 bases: TGTGCCAGCAGTTTTCCCCCCACTGAAGCTTTCTTT. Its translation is CASSFPPTEAFF.

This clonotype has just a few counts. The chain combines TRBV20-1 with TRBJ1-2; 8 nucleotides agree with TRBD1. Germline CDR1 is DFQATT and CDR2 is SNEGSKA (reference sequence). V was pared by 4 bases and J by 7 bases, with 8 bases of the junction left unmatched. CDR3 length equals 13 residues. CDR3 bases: TGCAGTGCTATTGAGGACAGGGTGGTTGGCTACACCTTC. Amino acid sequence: CSAIEDRVVGYTF.

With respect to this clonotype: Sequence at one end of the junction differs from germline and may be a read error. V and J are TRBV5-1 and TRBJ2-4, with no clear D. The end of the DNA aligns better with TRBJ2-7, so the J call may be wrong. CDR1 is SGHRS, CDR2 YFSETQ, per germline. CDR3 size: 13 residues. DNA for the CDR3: TGCGCCAGCGGCTTGGGTACGAGGTACGAGCAGTACTTC. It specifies CASGLGTRYEQYF.

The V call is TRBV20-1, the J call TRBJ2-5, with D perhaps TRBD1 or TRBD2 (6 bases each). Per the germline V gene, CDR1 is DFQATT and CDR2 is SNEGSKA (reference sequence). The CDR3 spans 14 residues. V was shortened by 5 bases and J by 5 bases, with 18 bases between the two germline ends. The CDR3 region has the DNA TGCAGTGCTCAACTTGAGACTAGGGGGGAGACCCAGTACTTC. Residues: CSAQLETRGETQYF.

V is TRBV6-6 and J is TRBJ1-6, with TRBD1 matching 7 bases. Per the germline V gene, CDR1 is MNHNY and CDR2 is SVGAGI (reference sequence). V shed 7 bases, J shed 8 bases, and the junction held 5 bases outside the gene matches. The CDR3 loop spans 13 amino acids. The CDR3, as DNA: TGTGCCAGCACCCAGGGGGTGTATTCACCCCTCCACTTT. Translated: CASTQGVYSPLHF.

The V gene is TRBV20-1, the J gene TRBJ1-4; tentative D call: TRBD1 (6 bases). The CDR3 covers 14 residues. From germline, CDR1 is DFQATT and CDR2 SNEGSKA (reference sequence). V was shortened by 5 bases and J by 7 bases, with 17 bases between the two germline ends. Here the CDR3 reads CSAVSNRDGEKLFF. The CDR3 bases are TGCAGTGCTGTTAGTAACAGGGATGGTGAAAAACTGTTTTTT.

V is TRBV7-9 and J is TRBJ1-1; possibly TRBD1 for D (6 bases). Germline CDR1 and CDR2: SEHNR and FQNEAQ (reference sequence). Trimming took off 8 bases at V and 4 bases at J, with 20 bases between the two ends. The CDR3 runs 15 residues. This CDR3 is CASRWSGQISTEAFF. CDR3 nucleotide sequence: TGTGCCAGCCGCTGGAGCGGACAGATCTCCACTGAAGCTTTCTTT.

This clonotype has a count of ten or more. In nucleotides, the CDR3 is TGCGCCAGCAGCCAAGAAGCGCTAGCCAAAAACATTCAGTACTTC. Protein sequence: CASSQEALAKNIQYF. The chain recombines TRBV4-1 with TRBJ2-4; the D is unclear. The CDR3 loop spans 15 amino acids. The germline CDR1 and CDR2 sequences are MGHRA and YSYEKL. Between the trimmed V and J ends, which lost 0 bases and 0 bases, there was a span of 6 bases.

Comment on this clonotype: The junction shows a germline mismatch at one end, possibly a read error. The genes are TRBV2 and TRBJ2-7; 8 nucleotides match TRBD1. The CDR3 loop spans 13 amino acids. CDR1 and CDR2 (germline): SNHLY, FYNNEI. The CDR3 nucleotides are TGTGCCAGTAGAAGACAGGGGACAGACGAGCGGTACTTC. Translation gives CASRRQGTDERYF.

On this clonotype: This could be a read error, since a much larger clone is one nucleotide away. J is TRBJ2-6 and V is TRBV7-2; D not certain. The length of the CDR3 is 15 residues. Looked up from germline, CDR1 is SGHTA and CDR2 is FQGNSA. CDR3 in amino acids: CAGSPRNSGANVLTF. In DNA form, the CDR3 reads TGTGCCGGCAGCCCCCGTAACTCTGGGGCCAACGTCCTGACTTTC. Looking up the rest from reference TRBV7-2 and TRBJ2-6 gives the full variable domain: GAGVSQSPSNKVTEKGKDVELRCDPISGHTALYWYRQSLGQGLEFLIYFQGNSAPDKSGLPSDRFSAERTGGSVSTLTIQRTQQEDSAVYLCAGSPRNSGANVLTFGAGSRLTVL.

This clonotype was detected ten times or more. Written as DNA, the CDR3 is TGCGCCACGCCCAAGGACAGGGACGAGCAGTACTTC. The encoded protein is CATPKDRDEQYF. The J gene is TRBJ2-7, the V gene TRBV5-1; 8 nucleotides match TRBD1. CDR1 is SGHRS and CDR2 is YFSETQ in the germline V gene. The CDR3 is 12 amino acids. Losses at the gene ends were 9 bases for V and 5 bases for J; bases not matched to a gene: 7.

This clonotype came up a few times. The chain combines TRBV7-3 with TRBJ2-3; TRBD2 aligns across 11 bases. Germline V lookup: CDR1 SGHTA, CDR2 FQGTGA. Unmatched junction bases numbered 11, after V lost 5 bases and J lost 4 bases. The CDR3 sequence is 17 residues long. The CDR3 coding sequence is TGTGCCAGCAGCCATGGCATAGCGGGGGGGGTCCCAGATACGCAGTATTTT. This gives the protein CASSHGIAGGVPDTQYF. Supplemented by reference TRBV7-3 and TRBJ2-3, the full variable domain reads GAGVSQTPSNKVTEKGKYVELRCDPISGHTALYWYRQSLGQGPEFLIYFQGTGAADDSGLPNDRFFAVRPEGSVSTLKIQRTERGDSAVYLCASSHGIAGGVPDTQYFGPGTRLTVL.

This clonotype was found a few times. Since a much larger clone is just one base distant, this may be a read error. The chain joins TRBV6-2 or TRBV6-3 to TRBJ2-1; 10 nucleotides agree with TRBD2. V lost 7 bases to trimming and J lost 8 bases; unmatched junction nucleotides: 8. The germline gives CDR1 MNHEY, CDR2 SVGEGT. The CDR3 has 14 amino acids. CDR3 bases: TGTGCCAGCAAAACTAGCGGGGAGGTCCATGAGCAGTTCTTC. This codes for CASKTSGEVHEQFF.

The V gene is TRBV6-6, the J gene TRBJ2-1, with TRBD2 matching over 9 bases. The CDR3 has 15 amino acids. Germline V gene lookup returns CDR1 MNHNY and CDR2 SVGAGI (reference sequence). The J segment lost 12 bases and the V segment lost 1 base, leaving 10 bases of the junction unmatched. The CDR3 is CASSYLAGVVDTQFF. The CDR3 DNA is TGTGCCAGCAGTTACTTAGCGGGGGTCGTGGATACGCAGTTCTTC.